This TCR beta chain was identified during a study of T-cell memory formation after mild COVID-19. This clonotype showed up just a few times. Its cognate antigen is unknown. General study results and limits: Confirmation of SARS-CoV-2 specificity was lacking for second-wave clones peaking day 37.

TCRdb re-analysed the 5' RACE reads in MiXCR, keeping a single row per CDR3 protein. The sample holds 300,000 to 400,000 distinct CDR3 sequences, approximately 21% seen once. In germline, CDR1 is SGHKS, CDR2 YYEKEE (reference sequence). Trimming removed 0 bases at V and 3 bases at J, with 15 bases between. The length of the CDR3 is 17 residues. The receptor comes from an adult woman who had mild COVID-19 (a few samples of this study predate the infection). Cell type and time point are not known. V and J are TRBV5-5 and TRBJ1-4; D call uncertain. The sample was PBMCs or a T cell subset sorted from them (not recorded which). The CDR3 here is CASSLVPPGGANEKLFF. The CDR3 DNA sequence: TGTGCCAGCAGCTTGGTCCCCCCCGGTGGGGCTAATGAAAAACTGTTTTTT.